The 10 T cell receptor beta chains presented below share a single source sample, sequenced in a study of OX40 agonist ivuxolimab in advanced cancers. Produced via immunoSEQ multiplex PCR; TCRdb's table is partial and in-frame only. This sample has under 40,000 clones; 65% to 80% occur once, and the top ten carry roughly a fifth. The sequencing here drew on CD4+ or CD8+ T cells sorted from blood, taken in a trial of the OX40 agonist ivuxolimab. These receptors originate from an adult with an advanced solid tumor such as melanoma, head and neck, liver or kidney cancer.

The count of this clone is one. V and J are TRBV4-1 and TRBJ2-5; a possible D gene is TRBD2 (6 bases). Germline V gene data show CDR1 as MGHRA and CDR2 as YSYEKL. This CDR3 region has 15 residues. Trimming left V 1 base short and J 4 bases short, with 13 bases between. CDR3 amino acids: CASSQVGGLSETQYF. CDR3 sequence (DNA): TGCGCCAGCAGCCAAGTGGGGGGACTCTCAGAGACCCAGTACTTC.

The chain combines TRBV5-5 with TRBJ2-1, with 10 bases aligning to TRBD2. The length of the CDR3 is 14 residues. Trimming removed 1 base from V and 13 bases from J; junction bases left unmatched: 8. Germline values: CDR1 SGHKS, CDR2 YYEKEE (reference sequence). As DNA, the CDR3 is TGTGCCAGCAGCTTGTCGCCTAGCGGGGGCCATCAGTTCTTC. Translated, it gives CASSLSPSGGHQFF. Full variable domain (missing parts from reference TRBV5-5 and TRBJ2-1): DAGVTQSPTHLIKTRGQQVTLRCSPISGHKSVSWYQQVLGQGPQFIFQYYEKEERGRGNFPDRFSARQFPNYSSELNVNALLLGDSALYLCASSLSPSGGHQFFGPGTRLTVL.

The rearrangement links TRBV30 to TRBJ2-7; D is undetermined. The V end lost 2 bases, the J end lost 4 bases, and 21 bases lay between the germline ends. The CDR3 sequence is 16 residues long. Germline V gives CDR1 GTSNPN, CDR2 SVGIG (reference sequence). For the CDR3, the DNA is TGTGCCTGGAGTCGACCCTCGTGGGTAGTCGGTTACGAGCAGTACTTC. It specifies CAWSRPSWVVGYEQYF.

The chain combines TRBV29-1 with TRBJ2-6, with 7 bases matching TRBD1. V dropped 6 bases and J dropped 3; count of bases not matched to a gene: 8. The CDR3 is made up of 15 amino acids. In germline, CDR1 is SQVTM, CDR2 ANQGSEA. CDR3 loop: CSVAKTGSGANVLTF. In DNA form, the CDR3 reads TGCAGCGTAGCAAAGACAGGGAGTGGGGCCAACGTCCTGACTTTC.

As to this clone: The junction departs from germline at one end; a sequencing error may be responsible. This chain links TRBV27 with TRBJ1-2, with 12 bases lining up with TRBD1. This CDR3 is built from 15 residues. Germline lookup yields CDR1 MNHEY and CDR2 SMNVEV (reference sequence). CDR3 region: CASSMGQGAVYGCTF. Here the CDR3 DNA reads TGTGCCAGCAGTATGGGACAGGGGGCGGTCTATGGCTGCACCTTC.

This chain connects TRBV7-2 to TRBJ2-1; 10 bases are a match to TRBD2. The CDR3 extends over 16 amino acids. The trim removed 0 bases at V and 8 bases at J, leaving 7 bases unmatched. Germline V gives CDR1 SGHTA, CDR2 FQGNSA. The CDR3, as DNA: TGTGCCAGCAGCTTAGCGACGAGCGGGGGGGCTTATGAGCAGTTCTTC. This sequence encodes CASSLATSGGAYEQFF.

The V and J genes are TRBV28 and TRBJ2-3; TRBD2 matches at 12 bases. The length of the CDR3 is 18 residues. Germline V CDR1 and CDR2: MDHEN, SYDVKM. V lost 4 bases and J lost 8; bases outside the gene matches: 16. The CDR3 region is CASSSIGLAGGKVGTQYF. The CDR3 DNA sequence: TGTGCCAGCAGTTCCATCGGGCTAGCGGGGGGGAAGGTGGGTACGCAGTATTTT.

This clone was seen more than once but under ten times. J is TRBJ1-5 and V is TRBV5-1; D is perhaps TRBD1 (5 bases). Trimming shortened V by 0 bases and J by 7 bases, and 14 bases separated the two germline ends. Germline lookup yields CDR1 SGHRS and CDR2 YFSETQ. The CDR3 has 15 residues. The CDR3 protein is CASSLDGRGGQPQHF. CDR3 sequence (DNA): TGCGCCAGCAGCTTGGACGGGAGGGGCGGACAGCCCCAGCATTTT.

The chain is built from TRBV11-2 and TRBJ2-7; possibly TRBD1 or TRBD2 for D (5 bases each). Germline V lookup: CDR1 SGHAT, CDR2 FQNNGV. V shed 3 bases and J shed 2 bases, with 11 bases lying between them. The CDR3 has 14 amino acids. CDR3 DNA sequence: TGTGCCAGCAGCTTTGGGACCGCTGCCTACGAGCAGTACTTC. This gives the protein CASSFGTAAYEQYF.

Only one count was recorded for this clone. V usage is TRBV19 and J usage is TRBJ2-6; possible D gene TRBD1, 6 bases. Between the trimmed V and J ends, which lost 6 bases and 4 bases, there was a span of 13 bases. CDR1 and CDR2 from the germline V gene are LNHDA and SQIVND (reference sequence). The CDR3 is 15 residues long. CDR3: CASRNRESGANVLTF. The CDR3 DNA reads TGTGCCAGTAGGAACAGGGAATCCGGGGCCAACGTCCTGACTTTC.